The 29 T cell receptor delta chains in this list originate from one sample, sequenced in a study of Vδ1+ human thymocytes. Study-wide results and limits: Thymic TRG and TRD repertoires appeared highly polyclonal, with Gaussian CDR3 length distributions.

Their target antigens are unknown. Extracted RNA was reverse transcribed into cDNA. CDR3 amplicons came from multiplex PCR with pooled V-gene forward and constant-region reverse primers. TCRdb re-analyzed the multiplex PCR reads via CATT. The sample holds around 76,000 delta-chain clones, around 35% seen once. Material: Vdelta1+ gamma-delta thymocytes from the thymus. Described subset: FACS-sorted CD3+ TCRalphabeta- TCRVdelta1+ TCRVdelta2- thymocytes. The receptors here all came from a boy less than two years old who had congenital heart surgery.

This clone came up a few times. The chain has TRDV1 and TRDJ1, with no clear D. V gave up 0 bases and J gave up 2 bases, with 25 bases separating them. The CDR3 spans 20 residues. Per the germline V gene, CDR1 is TSWWSYY and CDR2 is QGS. The CDR3 DNA sequence: TGTGCTCTTGGGGAACTAGGGGCCTCCTCCCCGTACTGTGGGACCGATAAACTCATCTTT. Its protein product is CALGELGASSPYCGTDKLIF.

A few counts support this clone. The rearrangement joins TRDV1 to TRDJ1; D is undetermined. Germline V gene sequence: CDR1 TSWWSYY, CDR2 QGS. V was cut by 0 bases and J by 4 bases, with 21 bases left in between. The CDR3 extends over 18 amino acids. CDR3 bases: TGTGCTCTTGGGGAACTAGAGTTGTGGGACTCTCCCTACGATAAACTCATCTTT. Its translation is CALGELELWDSPYDKLIF.

The chain is built from TRDV1 and TRDJ2; D not resolved. The CDR3 has 15 amino acids. V lost 0 bases to trimming and J lost 4 bases, with 9 bases between them. CDR1 and CDR2 from the germline V gene are TSWWSYY and QGS. The CDR3 sequence: CALGELSSSTAQLFF. For the CDR3, the DNA is TGTGCTCTTGGGGAACTGTCCTCGTCGACAGCACAACTCTTCTTT.

The rearrangement uses TRDV1 and TRDJ1, with 13 bases matching TRDD3. CDR3 size: 18 residues. The V gene's germline CDR1 is TSWWSYY and CDR2 QGS. The J segment lost 3 bases and the V segment lost 3 bases, leaving 10 bases of the junction unmatched. CDR3 protein: CALGDSRLTGGYADKLIF. The CDR3 DNA reads TGTGCTCTTGGGGATTCCCGACTTACTGGGGGATACGCCGATAAACTCATCTTT.

The gene calls are TRDV1 and TRDJ1; D ambiguous. V lost 1 base, J lost 1 base, and 10 bases lay in between. CDR1 TSWWSYY and CDR2 QGS come from the germline V gene. The CDR3 length is 15 residues. The CDR3 sequence is CALGERSRGTDKLIF. CDR3 DNA: TGTGCTCTTGGGGAACGTTCTCGGGGCACCGATAAACTCATCTTT.

V usage is TRDV1 and J usage is TRDJ1; 8 nucleotides line up with TRDD3. Trimming cost V 0 bases and J 2 bases; bases outside gene matches: 17. The CDR3 totals 20 residues. Germline assignment: CDR1 TSWWSYY and CDR2 QGS. CDR3 sequence: CALGELCRPPLGAGTDKLIF. CDR3 sequence (DNA): TGTGCTCTTGGGGAACTGTGCCGGCCCCCACTGGGGGCCGGGACCGATAAACTCATCTTT.

The table lists this clone with many counts. Other DNA sequences in this sample translate to the same CDR3. The V gene is TRDV2, the J gene TRDJ1; 12 nucleotides align to TRDD3. V lost 0 bases to trimming and J lost 1 base; unmatched junction nucleotides: 8. CDR1 and CDR2 (germline): GEAIGNYY, EKD. CDR3 length equals 18 residues. The CDR3 loop is CACDTGDWGIPLTDKLIF. DNA for the CDR3: TGTGCCTGTGACACCGGTGACTGGGGGATACCCCTCACCGATAAACTCATCTTT.

This clone was seen a few times. V usage is TRDV1 and J usage is TRDJ1; 9 positions agree with TRDD3. The germline gives CDR1 TSWWSYY, CDR2 QGS. This CDR3 spans 18 amino acids. Losses at the gene ends were 5 bases for V and 0 bases for J; bases not matched to a gene: 13. CDR3 protein: CALGYPSVLGENTDKLIF. The CDR3 DNA follows: TGTGCTCTTGGGTACCCTTCAGTACTGGGGGAGAACACCGATAAACTCATCTTT.

This clone was seen more than once but under ten times. The chain joins TRDV1 to TRDJ1, with TRDD3 matching over 9 bases. After removal of 3 bases from V and 0 bases from J, the junction contained 26 bases not matched to a gene. The CDR3 loop spans 23 amino acids. CDR1 TSWWSYY and CDR2 QGS come from the germline V gene. CDR3 coding DNA: TGTGCTCTTGGGGACCAACCCGAAAAACCCAGGTACTGGGGGAGCCTGAACACCGATAAACTCATCTTT. Translating it yields CALGDQPEKPRYWGSLNTDKLIF.

V usage is TRDV1 and J usage is TRDJ1; possibly TRDD3 for D (5 bases). CDR3 length equals 19 residues. The germline V and J ends were trimmed by 2 bases and 1 base, with 23 bases remaining between them. CDR1 is TSWWSYY and CDR2 is QGS in the germline V gene. As DNA, the CDR3 is TGTGCTCTTGGGGAAAAGTTTCCGCGTACTGGAAACCTCACCGATAAACTCATCTTT. Encoded protein: CALGEKFPRTGNLTDKLIF.

To note about this clone: Germline is not matched at one junction end, which may reflect a read error. The chain joins TRDV1 to TRDJ1, with 12 bases aligning to TRDD3. The length of the CDR3 is 23 residues. CDR1 and CDR2 from the germline V gene are TSWWSYY and QGS. CDR3 in DNA: TGTGCTCTTGGGGAAGCGCTTCCACTACAGATAGCTGGGGGATACGGGTACACCGATAAGCTCATCTTT. It specifies CALGEALPLQIAGGYGYTDKLIF.

The chain is built from TRDV1 and TRDJ1; possibly TRDD3 for D (5 bases). This CDR3 region has 16 residues. Germline V CDR1 and CDR2: TSWWSYY, QGS. Trimming removed 2 bases at V and 0 bases at J, with 13 bases between. CDR3 protein: CALGECGAKYTDKLIF. The CDR3 nucleotides are TGTGCTCTTGGGGAATGTGGGGCCAAATACACCGATAAACTCATCTTT.

This rearrangement joins TRDV1 to TRDJ1; D might be TRDD2 (8 bases). Per the germline V gene, CDR1 is TSWWSYY and CDR2 is QGS. There are 25 residues in the CDR3. Trimming took off 5 bases at V and 0 bases at J, with 43 bases between the two ends. CDR3 residues: CALGNLPPSLPTLLGVTMYTDKLIF. The CDR3, as DNA: TGTGCTCTTGGGAATTTGCCCCCCTCACTTCCTACTTTGCTGGGGGTTACGATGTACACCGATAAACTCATCTTT.

V is TRDV1 and J is TRDJ1, with TRDD3 identical over 12 bases. The junction had 23 bases not matched to a gene; V was cut back by 2 bases and J by 1 base. This CDR3 has 23 residues. CDR1 TSWWSYY and CDR2 QGS come from the germline V gene. The CDR3 region has the DNA TGTGCTCTTGGGGAATCAAAGCGCCTGCCTCCCGTACTGGGGGATACCTCCACCGATAAACTCATCTTT. It is translated as CALGESKRLPPVLGDTSTDKLIF.

The chain is built from TRDV1 and TRDJ1; 12 nucleotides agree with TRDD3. Germline CDR1 TSWWSYY, CDR2 QGS. V gave up 0 bases and J gave up 2 bases; unmatched junction bases: 31. CDR3 length equals 26 residues. Written as DNA, the CDR3 is TGTGCTCTTGGGGAACTAACCTACCCACTAAGTACTGGGGGATACCAGGTCCCCCAACCAACCGATAAACTCATCTTT. Translation gives CALGELTYPLSTGGYQVPQPTDKLIF.

V gene TRDV1 combines with J gene TRDJ1; 9 nucleotides match TRDD3. CDR3 length equals 25 residues. J lost 0 bases, V lost 4 bases, and 33 bases had no gene match. Germline loops: CDR1 TSWWSYY, CDR2 QGS. CDR3 nucleotides: TGTGCTCTTGGGGTGGACTCGGCCTTCCCCCGGAGCTACCCTACTGGGGGACTGTACACCGATAAACTCATCTTT. Encoded protein: CALGVDSAFPRSYPTGGLYTDKLIF.

This clone came up a few times. V and J are TRDV1 and TRDJ1, with 12 nucleotides matching TRDD3. The germline CDR1 and CDR2 sequences are TSWWSYY and QGS. This CDR3 spans 22 amino acids. Germline trimming cut 0 bases from V and 4 bases from J; bases unmatched to any gene: 21. CDR3 DNA sequence: TGTGCTCTTGGGGAACTCCCCTCGCAGACTCCATACTGGGGGATACCTGGCGATAAACTCATCTTT. Translation: CALGELPSQTPYWGIPGDKLIF.

Regarding this clone: Other nucleotide sequences from this sample produce the same CDR3. The V gene is TRDV1, the J gene TRDJ1, with a weak D call TRDD3 (6 bases). V was pared by 3 bases and J by 1 base, with 18 bases between. CDR3 length: 17 amino acids. Germline V gives CDR1 TSWWSYY, CDR2 QGS. The CDR3 protein is CALGDPFRGGPTDKLIF. The CDR3 DNA is TGTGCTCTTGGGGACCCATTCCGGGGGGGACCCACCGATAAACTCATCTTT.

This rearrangement joins TRDV1 to TRDJ1; D is possibly TRDD3 (10 bases). The CDR3 is 18 amino acids. V dropped 4 bases and J dropped 3 bases, with 24 bases sitting between them. Germline CDR1 TSWWSYY, CDR2 QGS. The DNA for the CDR3 is TGTGCTCTTGGGGGACCTCCTTCCTACGGGGGATACGCCGATAAACTCATCTTT. Protein: CALGGPPSYGGYADKLIF.

The chain carries TRDV1 and TRDJ1; 9 bases fit TRDD3. The trim removed 0 bases at V and 0 bases at J, leaving 17 bases unmatched. This CDR3 comprises 21 residues. Germline values: CDR1 TSWWSYY, CDR2 QGS. This CDR3 reads CALGELCTLVGDRSHTDKLIF. Here the CDR3 DNA reads TGTGCTCTTGGGGAACTTTGTACTCTCGTGGGGGATAGGTCCCACACCGATAAACTCATCTTT.

Remarks on this clone: At the DNA level, this CDR3 is encoded by other sequences in the same sample as well. The V gene is TRDV1, the J gene TRDJ1; TRDD3 matches 12 bases. V was pared by 2 bases and J by 3 bases, with 10 bases of the junction left unmatched. The CDR3 has 18 amino acids. From germline, CDR1 is TSWWSYY and CDR2 QGS. CDR3 in DNA: TGTGCTCTTGGGGAAATAAAGCTGGGGGATACGCCACCCGATAAACTCATCTTT. It is translated as CALGEIKLGDTPPDKLIF.

A word on this clone: A much larger clone differs from this one at a single base, so this may be a read error. The sample carries other DNA sequences with the same CDR3. The chain is built from TRDV2 and TRDJ1; D remains ambiguous. This CDR3 is 15 amino acids long. The germline V gene encodes CDR1 GEAIGNYY and CDR2 EKD. CDR3 coding DNA: TGTGCCTGTGACACCGAAGTGGCCTCCACCGATAAACTCATATTT. Translating it yields CACDTEVASTDKLIF.

This clone has only a few counts. V and J are TRDV1 and TRDJ1, with D maybe TRDD3 (10 bases). The CDR3 spans 23 residues. The V gene lost 3 bases and the J gene lost 8 bases, with 43 bases spanning the gap. CDR1 and CDR2 (germline): TSWWSYY, QGS. The CDR3 sequence: CALGENSLPTVYWGISLQWKLIF. The CDR3, as DNA: TGTGCTCTTGGGGAGAATTCCCTTCCTACAGTGTACTGGGGGATTTCGCTGCAGTGGAAACTCATCTTT.

The chain is built from TRDV1 and TRDJ1; TRDD3 agrees at 11 bases. The ends lost 5 bases at V and 0 bases at J; junction bases unmatched: 26. CDR1 TSWWSYY and CDR2 QGS come from the germline V gene. The CDR3 loop spans 23 amino acids. CDR3 loop: CALGKAPTRLLGDNRSYTDKLIF. DNA for the CDR3: TGTGCTCTTGGGAAGGCTCCTACGAGGTTACTGGGGGATAATAGGAGCTACACCGATAAACTCATCTTT.

This clone was seen a few times. J is TRDJ1 and V is TRDV1; TRDD3 agrees at 8 bases. CDR1 is TSWWSYY, CDR2 QGS, per germline. J lost 7 bases, V lost 5 bases, and 33 bases had no gene match. This CDR3 region has 22 residues. In nucleotides, the CDR3 is TGTGCTCTTGGGCCCCGGCCTTCAGTGCGGTACTGGGGGCAAACTGGCACTGGTAAACTCATCTTT. It specifies CALGPRPSVRYWGQTGTGKLIF.

This clone was recorded only once. Other DNA sequences in this sample translate to the same CDR3. The genes are TRDV1 and TRDJ1, with D perhaps TRDD2 (9 bases). Germline CDR1 reads TSWWSYY; CDR2 reads QGS. The germline V and J ends were trimmed by 4 bases and 0 bases, with 39 bases remaining between them. The CDR3 length is 24 residues. The CDR3: CALGALLPTYGILGVTGYTDKLIF. CDR3 bases: TGTGCTCTTGGGGCACTCCTTCCTACGTACGGCATACTGGGGGTCACCGGGTACACCGATAAACTCATCTTT.

This clone was detected ten times or more. The V call is TRDV2, the J call TRDJ2, with TRDD3 identical over 9 bases. The CDR3 is 16 amino acids. From germline, CDR1 is GEAIGNYY and CDR2 EKD. J lost 5 bases, V lost 4 bases, and 10 bases had no gene match. The CDR3 DNA reads as TGTGCCTGTGATCTAGAACTGGGGGACAAAACAGCACAACTCTTCTTT. It yields the protein CACDLELGDKTAQLFF.

The chain is built from TRDV1 and TRDJ1; 9 bases line up with TRDD3. Germline assignment: CDR1 TSWWSYY and CDR2 QGS. V gave up 4 bases and J gave up 1 base; unmatched junction bases: 22. The CDR3 length is 21 residues. Here the CDR3 reads CALGGYFLPGGSRGCTDKLIF. CDR3 bases: TGTGCTCTTGGGGGCTATTTCCTACCTGGGGGATCACGCGGGTGCACCGATAAACTCATCTTT.

J is TRDJ1 and V is TRDV1; 9 bases line up with TRDD3. Unmatched junction bases numbered 20, after V lost 2 bases and J lost 4 bases. CDR1 is TSWWSYY and CDR2 is QGS in the germline V gene. CDR3 length: 20 residues. The CDR3: CALGERSYVYWGTRGDKLIF. CDR3 coding DNA: TGTGCTCTTGGGGAAAGGTCCTACGTGTACTGGGGGACCAGGGGCGATAAACTCATCTTT.